The subject of this entry is one T cell receptor beta chain. The antigen is unknown. The PCR employed 60 Vbeta primers together with 13 Jbeta primers. This table comes from immunoSEQ multiplex PCR, and its TCRdb copy is limited to in-frame clones, with some not included. The table for this sample gives 130,000 or so clones. Nominally healthy donors were sampled, though unrecorded immune exposures were likely. These data come from a study of cytomegalovirus exposure and HLA in healthy donors. As for the study in general: An earlier analysis found some 100 million unique TCR beta sequences from around 180 million T cells. Study-level results: When analyzed later, the rates of TCR association showed variation by HLA locus, with DRB1 the most and HLA-C the fewest. Confirmation was obtained in vitro that a few CMV-associated chains are specific for CMV antigens.

From germline, CDR1 is LNHDA and CDR2 SQIVND (reference sequence). The CDR3 is made up of 12 amino acids. Trimming at V came to 7 bases and at J to 8 bases, leaving 5 bases not matched to a gene. The sample was PBMCs. The sequence came from a woman aged 40 to 49 in good health and CMV-seronegative. The J gene is TRBJ1-2, the V gene TRBV19, with 9 bases that match TRBD1. The CDR3, as DNA: TGTGCCAGTAATGGACAGGGGCGCGGCTACACCTTC. It translates to CASNGQGRGYTF.